This T cell receptor (beta chain) was captured in a study of early T cells in non-severe SARS-CoV-2 infection. The ends were cut back, 6 bases at V and 3 bases at J, with 12 bases in the middle. This CDR3 contains 13 residues. TCRdb re-analysed the 5' RACE reads in MiXCR, keeping a single row per CDR3 protein. The sample shows 100,000 to 120,000 distinct CDR3 sequences, about 12% of them seen only once. This clonotype was detected ten times or more. The receptor's source is an adult who was a healthcare worker with PCR-confirmed SARS-CoV-2 infection or an uninfected control (not recorded which). J is TRBJ2-7 and V is TRBV12-3 or TRBV12-4, with D perhaps matching TRBD2 (6 bases). The sequencing input was whole blood. The chain's CDR3 is CASRSPGSYEQYF. The DNA for the CDR3 is TGTGCCAGCAGGAGCCCCGGGAGCTACGAGCAGTACTTC.